Below, 16 T cell receptor beta chains from the same sample are listed, as sequenced in a study of T-cell reconstitution after alpha-beta-depleted transplantation in children. Unique molecular identifiers were built into the TCRbeta library. TCRdb independently ran MiXCR on the PCR reads; one entry per CDR3 protein. Here the sample spans about 300,000 distinct CDR3 sequences, roughly 8.2% being singletons. Their target antigens are unknown. Broader study findings: The authors attributed T-cell counts and diversity one year after transplant mostly to newly produced T cells.

The material was peripheral blood, obtained 360 days after TCRalphabeta/CD19-depleted stem cell transplant. The receptors stem from a female patient between 2 and 15 years old who had a stem cell transplant for Fanconi anemia, so the T cells may come from the graft donor.

This clonotype was observed many times. The chain employs TRBV12-3 or TRBV12-4 and TRBJ1-2, with 10 bases fitting TRBD1. Trimming cost V 3 bases and J 4 bases; bases outside gene matches: 2. The length of the CDR3 is 14 residues. The CDR3 loop reads CASSLGDRGYGYTF. CDR3 bases: TGTGCCAGCAGTTTGGGGGACAGGGGCTATGGCTACACCTTC.

This clonotype showed up many times. This rearrangement joins TRBV9 to TRBJ2-1; D might be TRBD1 or TRBD2, each matching 5 bases. The ends were cut back, 4 bases at V and 0 bases at J, with 11 bases in the middle. This CDR3 region has 15 residues. Germline loops: CDR1 SGDLS, CDR2 YYNGEE. DNA of the CDR3: TGTGCCAGCAGCCAACCAGGGAGCTCCTACAATGAGCAGTTCTTC. Residues: CASSQPGSSYNEQFF.

Points on this clonotype: Relative to the germline gene, one junction end is altered; a read error may explain this. The J gene is TRBJ2-3, the V gene TRBV20-1, with 7 bases lining up with TRBD2. Germline V gene sequence: CDR1 DFQATT, CDR2 SNEGSKA (reference sequence). CDR3 length: 13 amino acids. The CDR3, as DNA: TGCAGTGCTTCCGGGACTATCACAGATACGCATTATTTT. This sequence encodes CSASGTITDTHYF.

This clonotype was seen many times. The chain combines TRBV15 with TRBJ2-1, with D unresolved. CDR3 length: 15 residues. The V end was cut by 5 bases, the J end by 0 bases, with 11 bases between. Germline V gene lookup returns CDR1 LNHNV and CDR2 YYDKDF (reference sequence). In nucleotides, the CDR3 is TGTGCCACCAGCGTACCCGAGAGCTCCTACAATGAGCAGTTCTTC. It yields the protein CATSVPESSYNEQFF.

This clonotype was found a few times. The rearrangement links TRBV12-5 to TRBJ2-1; D may match TRBD1 or TRBD2 (6 bases each). Trimming removed 1 base at V and 3 bases at J, with 13 bases between. Germline CDR1 is LGHNT and CDR2 is FRNRAP. This CDR3 spans 16 amino acids. The CDR3: CASGLGAGGHYNEQFF. The CDR3 DNA follows: TGTGCTAGTGGTTTGGGGGCCGGGGGCCACTACAATGAGCAGTTCTTC.

This clonotype occurred a few times. V usage is TRBV20-1 and J usage is TRBJ1-5; TRBD1 matches at 7 bases. The J segment lost 0 bases and the V segment lost 1 base, leaving 3 bases of the junction unmatched. This CDR3 has 15 amino acids. Germline CDR1 reads DFQATT; CDR2 reads SNEGSKA (reference sequence). CDR3 sequence reads: CSARAGGASNQPQHF. The CDR3 bases are TGCAGTGCTAGAGCAGGGGGAGCTAGCAATCAGCCCCAGCATTTT.

There are many counts of this clonotype. The chain has TRBV29-1 and TRBJ2-2; D is uncertain. CDR1 SQVTM and CDR2 ANQGSEA come from the germline V gene. Trimming took off 6 bases at V and 0 bases at J, with 11 bases between the two ends. The CDR3 spans 14 residues. For the CDR3, the DNA is TGCAGCGTATTTAGGCAGTCGAACACCGGGGAGCTGTTTTTT. This encodes CSVFRQSNTGELFF.

This clonotype has ten or more counts. The chain carries TRBV7-2 and TRBJ2-7; D gene uncertain. Germline V gene sequence: CDR1 SGHTA, CDR2 FQGNSA. This CDR3 region has 15 residues. Between the trimmed V and J ends, which lost 1 base and 4 bases, there was a span of 14 bases. This CDR3 reads CASSLGTHRGYEQYF. As DNA, the CDR3 is TGTGCCAGCAGCTTAGGAACCCATCGAGGTTACGAGCAGTACTTC.

This clonotype was detected ten times or more. The V gene is TRBV7-2, the J gene TRBJ2-1; D gene unclear. Trimming took off 0 bases at V and 5 bases at J, with 5 bases between the two ends. Germline V gives CDR1 SGHTA, CDR2 FQGNSA. The CDR3 consists of 13 residues. The CDR3 DNA reads TGTGCCAGCAGCTTAGCCGATCACAATGAGCAGTTCTTC. Residues: CASSLADHNEQFF.

This clonotype was seen repeatedly, ten times or more. This chain joins TRBV12-3 or TRBV12-4 and TRBJ2-7; D may correspond to TRBD1 or TRBD2 (6 bases each). CDR3 length: 13 amino acids. V dropped 3 bases and J dropped 6 bases, with 12 bases sitting between them. CDR3 sequence: CASSFQGRGEQYF. In DNA form, the CDR3 reads TGTGCCAGCAGTTTCCAGGGGCGGGGCGAGCAGTACTTC.

This clonotype was observed at least ten times. The J gene is TRBJ2-7, the V gene TRBV7-9; D might be TRBD1 (5 bases). Trimming cost V 2 bases and J 6 bases, with 11 bases left between them. The V gene's germline CDR1 is SEHNR and CDR2 FQNEAQ (reference sequence). CDR3 size: 13 residues. The CDR3 DNA is TGTGCCAGCAGCTTAACAGGCCCCGGCGAGCAGTACTTC. This translates into CASSLTGPGEQYF.

This clonotype showed up many times. The rearrangement links TRBV25-1 to TRBJ2-5; D gene ambiguous. The CDR3 extends over 13 amino acids. V was clipped by 5 bases and J by 2 bases, with 9 bases between them. CDR1 MGHDK and CDR2 SYGVNS come from the germline V gene. The CDR3 bases are TGTGCCAGCAGTAGAGGACCACAAGAGACCCAGTACTTC. Translating it yields CASSRGPQETQYF.

A few counts support this clonotype. The chain joins TRBV10-3 to TRBJ1-2, with 7 bases lining up with TRBD1. CDR1 and CDR2 from the germline V gene are ENHRY and SYGVKD. V was clipped by 9 bases and J by 6 bases; unmatched bases: 13. CDR3 length equals 14 residues. The CDR3 nucleotides are TGTGCCATTTCCAGACAGGGACCAGGGAATGGCTACACCTTC. This translates into CAISRQGPGNGYTF.

This clonotype was detected only a few times. This chain joins TRBV5-1 and TRBJ1-5, with 7 bases lining up with TRBD1. Germline CDR1 is SGHRS and CDR2 is YFSETQ. The V gene end was trimmed by 4 bases and the J gene end by 6 bases; junction bases not matched to a gene: 10. The CDR3 loop spans 15 amino acids. For the CDR3, the DNA is TGCGCCAGCAGCCCGATGACAGGGTCCGGTCAGCCCCAGCATTTT. Residues: CASSPMTGSGQPQHF.

This clonotype has a count of ten or more. The CDR3 nucleotides read TGCAGTGCTACTTGGGGACTAGGGTCTTTAGAGCAGTTCTTC. This translates into CSATWGLGSLEQFF. The chain combines TRBV20-1 with TRBJ2-1; TRBD2 aligns across 8 bases. The junction had 12 bases not matched to a gene; V was cut back by 4 bases and J by 10 bases. This CDR3 spans 14 amino acids. Germline V CDR1 and CDR2: DFQATT, SNEGSKA (reference sequence).

This clonotype was seen at least ten times. The rearrangement joins TRBV20-1 to TRBJ2-7, with TRBD2 matching over 12 bases. The CDR3 is made up of 15 amino acids. Per the germline V gene, CDR1 is DFQATT and CDR2 is SNEGSKA (reference sequence). V lost 2 bases, J lost 2 bases, and 4 bases stayed unmatched. The DNA for the CDR3 is TGCAGTGCTAGAAAGACTAGCGGGGGTCCCTACGAGCAGTACTTC. Translating gives CSARKTSGGPYEQYF.